These 28 T cell receptor beta chains share one sample of origin, sequenced in a study of cytomegalovirus exposure and HLA in healthy donors. With 60 Vbeta and 13 Jbeta primers, the PCR was carried out. The table came from immunoSEQ multiplex PCR; TCRdb's copy has only in-frame clones and leaves some out. The sample has about 140,000 clones, around 80% seen once. Sequenced input: PBMCs. These receptors were obtained from a man aged 18 to 30 in good health and CMV-seropositive.

The chain couples TRBV19 to TRBJ1-4; 11 bases are shared with TRBD1. There are 19 residues in the CDR3. Germline-derived CDR1 and CDR2 are LNHDA and SQIVND (reference sequence). V lost 0 bases and J lost 3; bases outside the gene matches: 9. CDR3 sequence: CASSIDTGTGGRSNEKLFF. The CDR3 bases are TGTGCCAGTAGTATAGACACCGGGACAGGGGGTCGATCTAATGAAAAACTGTTTTTT.

The chain joins TRBV5-4 to TRBJ1-2, with D tentatively TRBD1 (5 bases). The CDR3 is 14 residues long. V was pared by 3 bases and J by 8 bases, with 17 bases between. Germline assignment: CDR1 SGHNT and CDR2 YYREEE (reference sequence). CDR3 residues: CASSSPRQGWGYTF. The CDR3 nucleotides are TGTGCCAGCAGCTCTCCACGGCAGGGCTGGGGCTACACCTTC.

The genes are TRBV29-1 and TRBJ1-2, with TRBD1 as a possible D gene (5 bases). The V gene's germline CDR1 is SQVTM and CDR2 ANQGSEA. This CDR3 has 11 residues. The germline V and J ends were trimmed by 4 bases and 6 bases, with 9 bases remaining between them. The CDR3: CSVVGGDGYTF. The CDR3 DNA follows: TGCAGCGTTGTGGGGGGAGATGGCTACACCTTC.

On this clone: A read error may produce the germline difference seen at one junction end. The chain combines TRBV7-7 with TRBJ2-3, with 9 bases fitting TRBD1. The CDR3 spans 15 residues. Germline V gene data show CDR1 as SSHAT and CDR2 as FNYEAQ (reference sequence). The CDR3 nucleotides read TGTGCTAGCAGCTTAGGGACAGGGCCCACAGATACGCAGTATTTT. This translates into CASSLGTGPTDTQYF.

V gene TRBV5-4 combines with J gene TRBJ2-3, with 9 positions matching TRBD2. Losses at the gene ends were 0 bases for V and 6 bases for J; bases not matched to a gene: 5. This CDR3 spans 15 amino acids. Germline loops: CDR1 SGHNT, CDR2 YYREEE (reference sequence). The CDR3 DNA sequence: TGTGCCAGCAGCTTGGAAGCGGGAGGTAGGGATACGCAGTATTTT. This encodes CASSLEAGGRDTQYF.

This chain links TRBV19 with TRBJ1-1; D remains unclear. V was clipped by 10 bases and J by 2 bases, with 5 bases between them. Germline V gives CDR1 LNHDA, CDR2 SQIVND (reference sequence). The CDR3 loop spans 10 amino acids. The CDR3 DNA reads TGTGCCACCTTCAACACTGAAGCTTTCTTT. Amino acids: CATFNTEAFF.

The sample holds a few counts of this clone. The chain has TRBV19 and TRBJ1-5; the D is unclear. The V gene lost 6 bases and the J gene lost 0 bases, with 18 bases spanning the gap. CDR1 and CDR2 from the germline V gene are LNHDA and SQIVND (reference sequence). The CDR3 has 17 amino acids. The CDR3 region has the DNA TGTGCCAGTAGACCATCCTCCGGGTCTTATAGCAATCAGCCCCAGCATTTT. Residues: CASRPSSGSYSNQPQHF.

The CDR3 DNA is TGTGCCAGCAGCTCCCTTCTCGGTAGCGGGCGCGGTAGCACAGATACGCAGTATTTT. Its translation: CASSSLLGSGRGSTDTQYF. The chain couples TRBV7-2 to TRBJ2-3; 7 nucleotides line up with TRBD2. The CDR3 is made up of 19 amino acids. CDR1 is SGHTA, CDR2 FQGNSA, per germline. V lost 4 bases and J lost 0; bases outside the gene matches: 16.

A single count supports this clone. This rearrangement joins TRBV25-1 to TRBJ1-4; 7 bases are shared with TRBD1. The germline gives CDR1 MGHDK, CDR2 SYGVNS. The trim removed 6 bases at V and 1 base at J, leaving 5 bases unmatched. The CDR3 is 15 amino acids. The CDR3 DNA is TGTGCCAGCAGCAAAGGGGGCTTAACTAATGAAAAACTGTTTTTT. Its protein is CASSKGGLTNEKLFF. The variable domain in full, completed from reference TRBV25-1 and TRBJ1-4, reads EADIYQTPRYLVIGTGKKITLECSQTMGHDKMYWYQQDPGMELHLIHYSYGVNSTEKGDLSSESTVSRIRTEHFPLTLESARPSHTSQYLCASSKGGLTNEKLFFGSGTQLSVL.

This sequence joins TRBV19 and TRBJ2-2, with a tentative D call TRBD2 (6 bases). The CDR3 runs 14 residues. The V gene lost 9 bases and the J gene lost 0 bases, with 11 bases spanning the gap. Germline CDR1 and CDR2: LNHDA and SQIVND (reference sequence). CDR3 sequence reads: CASGTAPNTGELFF. CDR3 DNA: TGTGCCAGCGGGACTGCCCCGAACACCGGGGAGCTGTTTTTT.

This clone was observed a few times. The chain couples TRBV7-9 to TRBJ2-7; D uncertain. This CDR3 region has 11 residues. From germline, CDR1 is SEHNR and CDR2 FQNEAQ (reference sequence). V lost 5 bases and J lost 4, with 6 bases in between. Here the CDR3 reads CASSTYYEQYF. CDR3 coding DNA: TGTGCCAGCAGCACTTATTACGAGCAGTACTTC.

This chain connects TRBV21-1 to TRBJ1-5. TRBV21-1 has pseudogene status. CDR3 size: 15 residues. This CDR3 is CASSTRGYGNQPQHF. CDR3 nucleotides: TGTGCCAGCAGCACCCGAGGGTATGGCAATCAGCCCCAGCATTTT.

V usage is TRBV6-1 and J usage is TRBJ2-7; 10 nucleotides line up with TRBD1. With V trimmed by 5 bases and J by 4 bases, 5 bases remained unmatched. The germline gives CDR1 MNHNS, CDR2 SASEGT. The length of the CDR3 is 14 residues. CDR3 sequence (DNA): TGTGCCAGCAGTCCAACGGACAGGGGGTACGAGCAGTACTTC. Residues: CASSPTDRGYEQYF.

The chain joins TRBV5-6 to TRBJ2-7; 11 bases map to TRBD1. The CDR3 spans 14 residues. Per the germline V gene, CDR1 is SGHDT and CDR2 is YYEEEE. J gave up 7 bases and V 10 bases, and 13 bases lay outside the gene matches. The DNA of the CDR3 is TGTGCCGGGGGGACAGGGGGGGGTTTGGGGGAGCAGTACTTC. Translating gives CAGGTGGGLGEQYF.

The V call is TRBV28, the J call TRBJ2-7; 9 nucleotides line up with TRBD1. After removal of 7 bases from V and 0 bases from J, the junction contained 7 bases not matched to a gene. The CDR3 sequence is 15 residues long. Germline values: CDR1 MDHEN, CDR2 SYDVKM. CDR3: CASKIGTGSSYEQYF. The CDR3 nucleotides read TGTGCCAGCAAAATCGGGACAGGGAGCTCCTACGAGCAGTACTTC.

The chain links TRBV5-1 to TRBJ2-3, with TRBD1 matching 10 bases. This CDR3 is built from 15 residues. Trimming at V came to 2 bases and at J to 7 bases, leaving 7 bases not matched to a gene. CDR1 SGHRS and CDR2 YFSETQ come from the germline V gene. CDR3 coding DNA: TGCGCCAGCAGCTTCGGGACAGGGGATCGAAATACGCAGTATTTT. It encodes CASSFGTGDRNTQYF.

The chain links TRBV9 to TRBJ2-7, with D perhaps matching TRBD2 (6 bases). Trimming took 4 bases from V and 2 from J, leaving 19 bases between them. The CDR3 runs 16 residues. CDR1 and CDR2 (germline): SGDLS, YYNGEE. The CDR3 nucleotides read TGTGCCAGCAGCACAAGCCGGGACTCCGTCACCTACGAGCAGTACTTC. Translating it yields CASSTSRDSVTYEQYF. Combining the CDR3 with reference TRBV9 and TRBJ2-7 gives the whole variable domain DSGVTQTPKHLITATGQRVTLRCSPRSGDLSVYWYQQSLDQGLQFLIQYYNGEERAKGNILERFSAQQFPDLHSELNLSSLELGDSALYFCASSTSRDSVTYEQYFGPGTRLTVT.

This clone was observed once. The chain has TRBV7-9 and TRBJ1-5, with TRBD1 matching 7 bases. Germline CDR1 reads SEHNR; CDR2 reads FQNEAQ (reference sequence). This CDR3 region has 13 residues. The ends lost 6 bases at V and 8 bases at J; junction bases unmatched: 7. The CDR3 is CASRQGVGEPQHF. The CDR3 DNA follows: TGTGCCAGCAGGCAGGGGGTAGGAGAGCCCCAGCATTTT.

The chain employs TRBV6-5 and TRBJ1-2, with 7 bases identical to TRBD1. The germline V gene has CDR1 MNHEY and CDR2 SVGAGI. Unmatched junction bases numbered 5, after V lost 0 bases and J lost 4 bases. This CDR3 comprises 15 residues. CDR3 sequence: CASSYSAQGGYGYTF. CDR3 DNA sequence: TGTGCCAGCAGTTACTCGGCCCAGGGGGGCTATGGCTACACCTTC.

The J gene is TRBJ1-5, the V gene TRBV4-2, with D perhaps matching TRBD1 (6 bases). Deletions cut 3 bases from V and 1 base from J, with 13 bases between. Germline V CDR1 and CDR2: LGHNA, YNFKEQ. This CDR3 is built from 16 residues. The DNA for the CDR3 is TGTGCCAGCAGCCACCTAACAGGGTCCAGCAATCAGCCCCAGCATTTT. Encoded protein: CASSHLTGSSNQPQHF.

This clone has a single count. The chain links TRBV5-1 to TRBJ2-1, with D perhaps TRBD2 (6 bases). Germline loops: CDR1 SGHRS, CDR2 YFSETQ. Between the trimmed V and J ends, which lost 4 bases and 0 bases, there was a span of 11 bases. The length of the CDR3 is 15 residues. This CDR3 reads CASSHYGSSYNEQFF. CDR3 bases: TGCGCCAGCAGCCATTACGGGAGCTCCTACAATGAGCAGTTCTTC.

The genes are TRBV2 and TRBJ2-1; 9 nucleotides line up with TRBD1. Trimming at V came to 5 bases and at J to 8 bases, leaving 4 bases not matched to a gene. Germline V lookup: CDR1 SNHLY, CDR2 FYNNEI. This CDR3 spans 13 amino acids. The CDR3 sequence is CASSWTGADEQFF. In DNA form, the CDR3 reads TGTGCCAGCAGTTGGACAGGGGCCGATGAGCAGTTCTTC.

The chain has TRBV30 and TRBJ2-3, with 7 nucleotides matching TRBD1. The CDR3 is 15 amino acids. J gave up 0 bases and V 3 bases, and 6 bases lay outside the gene matches. Germline lookup yields CDR1 GTSNPN and CDR2 SVGIG (reference sequence). The CDR3 DNA is TGTGCCTGGAGCATCCCGGGACAGAGCACAGATACGCAGTATTTT. This gives the protein CAWSIPGQSTDTQYF.

This clone came up once. The chain couples TRBV5-1 to TRBJ2-1; 11 bases fit TRBD2. This CDR3 contains 17 residues. J gave up 10 bases and V 4 bases, and 16 bases lay outside the gene matches. Per germline, CDR1 SGHRS and CDR2 YFSETQ. The CDR3 is CASSLWSGTSGSPEQFF. CDR3 DNA: TGCGCCAGCAGCCTATGGTCCGGGACTAGCGGTTCTCCGGAGCAGTTCTTC.

This clone was observed a few times. The chain recombines TRBV29-1 with TRBJ2-7; a possible D gene is TRBD2 (5 bases). The V gene lost 4 bases and the J gene lost 4 bases, with 17 bases spanning the gap. This CDR3 region has 14 residues. Germline V gives CDR1 SQVTM, CDR2 ANQGSEA. The CDR3 protein is CSVVWLVGEYEQYF. The CDR3 bases are TGCAGCGTTGTATGGTTAGTCGGGGAGTACGAGCAGTACTTC.

The chain couples TRBV6-1 to TRBJ2-7, with 9 bases aligning to TRBD1. The V and J ends lost 8 bases and 3 bases, in that order; junction bases with no gene match: 2. CDR1 is MNHNS and CDR2 is SASEGT in the germline V gene. The CDR3 covers 12 residues. CDR3 residues: CASWDRVYEQYF. CDR3 coding DNA: TGTGCCAGCTGGGACAGGGTCTACGAGCAGTACTTC.

The V and J genes are TRBV6-5 and TRBJ1-1; possible D gene TRBD1, 5 bases. The V end was cut by 6 bases, the J end by 6 bases, with 20 bases between. This CDR3 has 15 amino acids. Germline assignment: CDR1 MNHEY and CDR2 SVGAGI. The CDR3 here is CASSRTRAFIAEAFF. In nucleotides, the CDR3 is TGTGCCAGCAGCCGGACCAGGGCGTTTATCGCTGAAGCTTTCTTT.

This clone showed up just once. The chain links TRBV11-2 to TRBJ2-1, with TRBD1 identical over 7 bases. The length of the CDR3 is 13 residues. Unmatched junction bases numbered 8, after V lost 5 bases and J lost 10 bases. Per the germline V gene, CDR1 is SGHAT and CDR2 is FQNNGV. The CDR3 sequence is CASSIRTGEEQFF. The CDR3 nucleotides are TGTGCCAGCAGCATAAGGACAGGAGAAGAGCAGTTCTTC.